This T cell receptor beta chain was sequenced during a study of neoadjuvant anti-PD-1 for oral cavity cancer. This clone came up a few times. Profiling relied on immunoSEQ multiplex PCR, and the TCRdb table lists in-frame clones only, not all of them. Among approximately 72,000 clones listed, 65% to 85% were seen once. Per germline, CDR1 LNHDA and CDR2 SQIVND (reference sequence). With 6 bases removed from V and 4 bases from J, the gap between germline ends came to 17 bases. The CDR3 contains 15 residues. J is TRBJ2-3 and V is TRBV19; D perhaps matches TRBD2 (6 bases). Sample: PBMCs, taken before nivolumab (anti-PD-1) treatment. The origin of this receptor is a person aged 35-79 years with oral cavity squamous cell carcinoma. CDR3 in amino acids: CASRPLGGGADTQYF. CDR3 nucleotides: TGTGCCAGTAGGCCGTTGGGGGGAGGCGCAGATACGCAGTATTTT.